What follows describes a single TCR beta chain. This CDR3 is built from 18 residues. Germline V CDR1 and CDR2: LNHNV, YYDKDF (reference sequence). V gave up 0 bases and J gave up 1 base, with 13 bases separating them. This record belongs to a study of blood T cell repertoires in COVID-19. About the research overall: Sources were T cells, B-cell-depleted T cells, or PBMCs; the material itself was cDNA or gDNA.

Assay used: immunoSEQ multiplex PCR; TCRdb lists only in-frame clones, some missing. The data hold about 130,000 clones, with approximately 85% observed a single time. Sequenced sample: peripheral blood. The TCR originated in a human donor in a cohort sampled during active COVID-19. The chain employs TRBV15 and TRBJ2-6, with a tentative D call TRBD2 (5 bases). The CDR3 region is CATSRDLRRPSGANVLTF. The CDR3 nucleotides read TGTGCCACCAGCAGAGATTTGAGGAGGCCGTCTGGGGCCAACGTCCTGACTTTC.